Below, 27 T cell receptor beta chains from the same sample are listed, as sequenced in a study of blood T cell repertoires in COVID-19. Some clones are missing from TCRdb's copy, which holds only in-frame ones; the method was immunoSEQ multiplex PCR. The repertoire has 210,000 or so clones, about 90% of them found once; the top ten carry 2.7%. Material for sequencing was peripheral blood. The receptor source for this set is a woman aged 55-75 years with acute or convalescent COVID-19.

The chain is built from TRBV27 and TRBJ1-3; 7 bases match TRBD1. J lost 4 bases, V lost 8 bases, and 8 bases had no gene match. The V gene's germline CDR1 is MNHEY and CDR2 SMNVEV (reference sequence). This CDR3 region has 14 residues. The CDR3 coding sequence is TGTGCCAGCCAGCCCAGGGGGATCGGAAACACCATATATTTT. Residues: CASQPRGIGNTIYF.

V gene TRBV13 combines with J gene TRBJ1-2; 8 nucleotides match TRBD1. The germline V gene has CDR1 PRHDT and CDR2 FYEKMQ (reference sequence). Losses at the gene ends were 7 bases for V and 0 bases for J; bases not matched to a gene: 7. This CDR3 region has 15 residues. In DNA, the CDR3 is TGTGCCAGCACCATGGGACAGGCACCTAACTATGGCTACACCTTC. This codes for CASTMGQAPNYGYTF.

The chain uses TRBV6-5 and TRBJ2-2; 9 bases are shared with TRBD2. V was pared by 0 bases and J by 6 bases, with 5 bases of the junction left unmatched. The CDR3 is 16 amino acids. Germline lookup yields CDR1 MNHEY and CDR2 SVGAGI. CDR3 sequence reads: CASSYSPGGGAGELFF. The CDR3 DNA reads as TGTGCCAGCAGTTACTCCCCCGGCGGGGGGGCCGGGGAGCTGTTTTTT.

The chain employs TRBV29-1 and TRBJ1-1, with D possibly being TRBD1 (5 bases). There are 13 residues in the CDR3. Germline V gene lookup returns CDR1 SQVTM and CDR2 ANQGSEA. The V end lost 6 bases, the J end lost 3 bases, and 14 bases lay between the germline ends. CDR3 in amino acids: CSVLRTTYTEAFF. CDR3 nucleotide sequence: TGCAGCGTACTAAGGACAACCTACACTGAAGCTTTCTTT. Together with reference TRBV29-1 and TRBJ1-1, the CDR3 gives the full variable domain: SAVISQKPSRDICQRGTSLTIQCQVDSQVTMMFWYRQQPGQSLTLIATANQGSEATYESGFVIDKFPISRPNLTFSTLTVSNMSPEDSSIYLCSVLRTTYTEAFFGQGTRLTVV.

The chain carries TRBV19 and TRBJ1-2; D may be TRBD1 (6 bases). This CDR3 is built from 12 residues. The germline V gene encodes CDR1 LNHDA and CDR2 SQIVND (reference sequence). With 6 bases removed from V and 4 bases from J, the gap between germline ends came to 9 bases. CDR3 DNA sequence: TGTGCCAGTAGACCGACAGGCTATGGCTACACCTTC. Translation: CASRPTGYGYTF. The complete variable domain, with remaining parts taken from reference TRBV19 and TRBJ1-2, reads DGGITQSPKYLFRKEGQNVTLSCEQNLNHDAMYWYRQDPGQGLRLIYYSQIVNDFQKGDIAEGYSVSREKKESFPLTVTSAQKNPTAFYLCASRPTGYGYTFGSGTRLTVV.

The chain couples TRBV12-3 or TRBV12-4 to TRBJ2-7; TRBD2 matches 7 bases. The CDR3 contains 13 residues. J lost 3 bases, V lost 6 bases, and 5 bases had no gene match. DNA of the CDR3: TGTGCCAGCAGCGAAGGACTAGTCTACGAGCAGTACTTC. It codes for CASSEGLVYEQYF.

The chain combines TRBV18 with TRBJ1-2; 7 nucleotides line up with TRBD1. The ends lost 5 bases at V and 8 bases at J; junction bases unmatched: 8. There are 13 residues in the CDR3. CDR1 is KGHSH and CDR2 is LQKENI in the germline V gene. CDR3 coding DNA: TGTGCCAGCTCAACAGACAGGGAACGCGGCTACACCTTC. As protein: CASSTDRERGYTF.

The rearrangement links TRBV19 to TRBJ2-7, with 8 bases matching TRBD1. In germline, CDR1 is LNHDA, CDR2 SQIVND (reference sequence). Trimming removed 3 bases from V and 6 bases from J; junction bases left unmatched: 13. The CDR3 sequence is 16 residues long. CDR3 in DNA: TGTGCCAGTAGTATCTATAGTGGCCAGGGGGCAATCGAGCAGTACTTC. Protein: CASSIYSGQGAIEQYF.

The chain recombines TRBV6-2 or TRBV6-3 with TRBJ2-1, with no clear D. The CDR3 length is 11 residues. V lost 4 bases and J 8 bases, leaving 6 bases between the germline ends. The germline V gene has CDR1 MNHEY and CDR2 SVGEGT. CDR3 bases: TGTGCCAGCAGTTTTGTCTATGAGCAGTTCTTC. Translation gives CASSFVYEQFF.

The V and J genes are TRBV11-3 and TRBJ1-1; D not certain. V lost 3 bases and J lost 3, with 8 bases in between. The CDR3 totals 13 residues. Germline-derived CDR1 and CDR2 are SGHNT and YENEEA. The CDR3: CASSFWEHTEAFF. As DNA, the CDR3 is TGTGCCAGCAGCTTCTGGGAGCACACTGAAGCTTTCTTT. Full variable domain (rest looked up from reference TRBV11-3 and TRBJ1-1): EAGVVQSPRYKIIEKKQPVAFWCNPISGHNTLYWYLQNLGQGPELLIRYENEEAVDDSQLPKDRFSAERLKGVDSTLKIQPAELGDSAVYLCASSFWEHTEAFFGQGTRLTVV.

The chain uses TRBV12-3 or TRBV12-4 and TRBJ1-2; possibly TRBD1 for D (5 bases). The CDR3 sequence is 13 residues long. V dropped 5 bases and J dropped 3 bases, with 10 bases sitting between them. The CDR3 region is CASSPGGDYGYTF. The CDR3 nucleotides read TGTGCCAGCAGTCCTGGAGGGGACTATGGCTACACCTTC.

The rearrangement joins TRBV5-1 to TRBJ2-1, with D uncertain. The ends were cut back, 2 bases at V and 8 bases at J, with 11 bases in the middle. The CDR3 contains 13 residues. Per germline, CDR1 SGHRS and CDR2 YFSETQ. CDR3 nucleotides: TGCGCCAGCAGCTTCAATACCCGGGATGAGCAGTTCTTC. This sequence encodes CASSFNTRDEQFF.

The gene calls are TRBV18 and TRBJ1-2; TRBD1 aligns across 8 bases. Per the germline V gene, CDR1 is KGHSH and CDR2 is LQKENI. V shed 3 bases, J shed 8 bases, and the junction held 17 bases outside the gene matches. The CDR3 extends over 17 amino acids. This CDR3 reads CASSPIGGQGARDGYTF. CDR3 bases: TGTGCCAGCTCACCTATTGGTGGGCAGGGGGCAAGGGACGGCTACACCTTC.

With respect to this clone: Germline is not matched at one junction end, which may reflect a read error. The J gene is TRBJ2-3, the V gene TRBV18; 11 bases line up with TRBD2. The length of the CDR3 is 13 residues. Germline CDR1 reads KGHSH; CDR2 reads LQKENI. The CDR3, as DNA: TGTGCCAGCTCACGTGACACTAGCGGGGGCGCCCGTTTT. As protein: CASSRDTSGGARF.

V gene TRBV5-1 combines with J gene TRBJ2-5; TRBD2 agrees at 13 bases. Germline V lookup: CDR1 SGHRS, CDR2 YFSETQ. V shed 1 base, J shed 2 bases, and the junction held 2 bases outside the gene matches. The CDR3 spans 16 residues. Here the CDR3 reads CASSLPGLAGQETQYF. CDR3 nucleotide sequence: TGCGCCAGCAGCTTGCCGGGACTAGCGGGACAAGAGACCCAGTACTTC.

The chain carries TRBV3-1 (or the pseudogene TRBV3-2) and TRBJ1-2; no definite D call. The CDR3 is made up of 14 amino acids. Germline V gene data show CDR1 as LGHDT and CDR2 as YNNKEL (reference sequence). V lost 1 base, J lost 8 bases, and 14 bases lay in between. Here the CDR3 DNA reads TGTGCCAGCAGCCAAGCCAGCAGGCTGGGCGGCTACACCTTC. Protein: CASSQASRLGGYTF.

V usage is TRBV15 and J usage is TRBJ1-3; weak D call: TRBD1 (5 bases). The germline gives CDR1 LNHNV, CDR2 YYDKDF (reference sequence). CDR3 length: 16 amino acids. V was clipped by 0 bases and J by 4 bases, with 13 bases between them. CDR3 sequence reads: CATSRDLRGTGNTIYF. The CDR3 region has the DNA TGTGCCACCAGCAGAGATCTACGGGGGACGGGAAACACCATATATTTT.

V is TRBV5-5 and J is TRBJ1-3, with D possibly being TRBD1 (5 bases). Trimming left V 2 bases short and J 3 bases short, with 18 bases between. The germline CDR1 and CDR2 sequences are SGHKS and YYEKEE (reference sequence). This CDR3 comprises 17 residues. CDR3: CASSLSGAGQIGNTIYF. CDR3 coding DNA: TGTGCCAGCAGCTTAAGTGGGGCAGGGCAGATTGGAAACACCATATATTTT.

At least ten counts were recorded for this clone. This rearrangement joins TRBV7-6 to TRBJ1-5; 10 bases fit TRBD1. The junction had 2 bases not matched to a gene; V was cut back by 3 bases and J by 3 bases. The CDR3 runs to 15 residues. Germline CDR1 and CDR2: SGHVS and FNYEAQ. The CDR3 here is CASSLGQGINQPQHF. The CDR3 bases are TGTGCCAGCAGCTTGGGACAGGGGATCAATCAGCCCCAGCATTTT.

The gene calls are TRBV7-8 and TRBJ1-6; D gene uncertain. Germline assignment: CDR1 SGHVS and CDR2 FQNEAQ. Trimming removed 0 bases at V and 10 bases at J, with 10 bases between. This CDR3 comprises 14 residues. Here the CDR3 DNA reads TGTGCCAGCAGCTTAGCTGTAAGAGGCTCACCCCTCCACTTT. It translates to CASSLAVRGSPLHF.

V is TRBV19 and J is TRBJ2-3, with 8 bases lining up with TRBD1. Per the germline V gene, CDR1 is LNHDA and CDR2 is SQIVND (reference sequence). The junction had 17 bases not matched to a gene; V was cut back by 5 bases and J by 4 bases. The CDR3 spans 18 residues. This chain's CDR3 is CASSPRGYHRGDPDTQYF. The CDR3 region has the DNA TGTGCCAGTAGTCCCCGAGGTTACCACAGGGGGGATCCAGATACGCAGTATTTT.

This clone has just a few counts. J is TRBJ2-7 and V is TRBV5-5; the D gene is possibly TRBD2 (7 bases). The CDR3 runs 15 residues. V was pared by 2 bases and J by 1 base, with 13 bases between. Looked up from germline, CDR1 is SGHKS and CDR2 is YYEKEE (reference sequence). The CDR3 sequence: CASSFGGQASYEQYF. In nucleotides, the CDR3 is TGTGCCAGCAGCTTCGGGGGGCAGGCGTCCTACGAGCAGTACTTC.

This clone was detected only a few times. This chain connects TRBV5-1 to TRBJ1-5; D may be TRBD1 (6 bases). Germline CDR1 and CDR2: SGHRS and YFSETQ. The CDR3 is made up of 15 amino acids. The V gene lost 2 bases and the J gene lost 2 bases, with 11 bases spanning the gap. CDR3 bases: TGCGCCAGCAGCTTAACGGCAGGGGGCAATCAGCCCCAGCATTTT. It yields the protein CASSLTAGGNQPQHF. The complete variable domain, with remaining parts taken from reference TRBV5-1 and TRBJ1-5, reads KAGVTQTPRYLIKTRGQQVTLSCSPISGHRSVSWYQQTPGQGLQFLFEYFSETQRNKGNFPGRFSGRQFSNSRSEMNVSTLELGDSALYLCASSLTAGGNQPQHFGDGTRLSIL.

A word on this clone: Other DNA variants within this sample encode the same CDR3. The rearrangement joins TRBV18 to TRBJ2-5; TRBD1 might be the D (6 bases). Germline-derived CDR1 and CDR2 are KGHSH and LQKENI. This CDR3 is 13 amino acids long. The V and J ends lost 3 bases and 2 bases respectively, with 7 bases between them. As DNA, the CDR3 is TGTGCCAGCTCACCCGGACAGCAAGAGACCCAGTACTTC. This gives the protein CASSPGQQETQYF.

J is TRBJ2-2 and V is TRBV10-3; weak D call: TRBD1 (5 bases). CDR1 is ENHRY and CDR2 is SYGVKD in the germline V gene. With 4 bases removed from V and 7 bases from J, the gap between germline ends came to 13 bases. The CDR3 is 14 amino acids. CDR3: CAISVSRDVGELFF. CDR3 sequence (DNA): TGTGCCATCAGTGTTAGCAGGGATGTCGGGGAGCTGTTTTTT.

The chain is built from TRBV3-1 (or the pseudogene TRBV3-2) and TRBJ1-2; the match to TRBD1 covers 9 bases. Germline lookup yields CDR1 LGHDT and CDR2 YNNKEL (reference sequence). This CDR3 spans 13 amino acids. Losses at the gene ends were 2 bases for V and 8 bases for J; bases not matched to a gene: 3. This chain's CDR3 is CASSQRTGAGYTF. In DNA form, the CDR3 reads TGTGCCAGCAGCCAACGGACAGGGGCAGGCTACACCTTC.

V and J are TRBV10-2 and TRBJ1-6; D remains unclear. Trimming pared 6 bases from V and 6 bases from J, leaving 6 bases between. The CDR3 has 12 amino acids. In germline, CDR1 is WSHSY, CDR2 SAAADI. The CDR3 region is CASSVSNSPLHF. CDR3 nucleotide sequence: TGCGCCAGCAGCGTCAGTAATTCACCCCTCCACTTT.